This T cell receptor beta chain was captured in a study of Ad26.COV2.S vaccination and SARS-CoV-2 variants. The wider study: Donor got 5x10^10 or 1x10^11 viral particles of Ad26.COV2.S. Regarding the study as a whole: Researchers reported similar non-spike TCR breadth in vaccine and placebo recipients.

Germline loops: CDR1 ENHRY, CDR2 SYGVKD. V lost 2 bases, J lost 4 bases, and 5 bases lay in between. This CDR3 comprises 12 residues. Details on this clone: Antigen unknown.

Treatment noted: roughly 20 received Ad26.COV2.S at low or high dose, single or two shots; about 5 received placebo; per-sample allocation not given. Sampling occurred on day 63 after the first vaccine or placebo injection. In Boston, an adult donor aged 18-55 years took part. The table came from immunoSEQ multiplex PCR; TCRdb's copy has only in-frame clones and leaves some out. There are about 350,000 clones in the sample; 80% to 90% occur only once, and about 11% lies in the top ten. The sample consisted of peripheral blood, taken in a trial of Ad26.COV2.S vaccine versus placebo. The TCR comes from a person aged 18-65 years who received the Ad26.COV2.S COVID-19 vaccine or a placebo. This chain links TRBV10-3 with TRBJ1-1; D unresolved. For the CDR3, the DNA is TGTGCCATCAGTGAGAAAGGCACTGAAGCTTTCTTT. It specifies CAISEKGTEAFF.